This entry concerns a single T cell receptor beta chain. Using immunoSEQ multiplex PCR, the repertoire was profiled, and TCRdb retains in-frame clones only, with some absent. The sample lists around 220,000 clones, around 94% occurring once. This record belongs to a study of T cell responses to AZD1222 COVID-19 vaccine. Germline CDR1 reads SEHNR; CDR2 reads FQNEAQ (reference sequence). The CDR3 runs to 15 residues. V lost 1 base, J lost 5 bases, and 12 bases lay in between. The material was peripheral blood, obtained 28 days after the second dose of the MenACWY control vaccine. This TCR was recovered from an adult who received the MenACWY meningococcal vaccine as a control. The chain recombines TRBV7-9 with TRBJ2-1; D may be TRBD2 (5 bases). In nucleotides, the CDR3 is TGTGCCAGCAGCTTAGTAGGCGGGTCGAACAATGAGCAGTTCTTC. It is translated as CASSLVGGSNNEQFF.